Listed here is a single T cell receptor beta chain. The CDR3 is 16 residues long. The V and J ends lost 1 base and 8 bases, in that order; junction bases with no gene match: 5. Germline V CDR1 and CDR2: LNHDA, SQIVND (reference sequence). PCR amplification relied on 60 Vbeta primers (plus 13 Jbeta primers). The repertoire was sequenced with immunoSEQ multiplex PCR; TCRdb's copy has only in-frame clones and lacks some. The sample contains about 170,000 clones, about 62% of which appear only once. These data originate in a study of cytomegalovirus exposure and HLA in healthy donors. Everyone who donated was a healthy bone marrow donor.

The clonotype originates from a man aged 40-49 years in good health and CMV-seronegative. V is TRBV19 and J is TRBJ2-1; TRBD2 matches 13 bases. The sequenced sample consisted of PBMCs. In DNA form, the CDR3 reads TGTGCCAGTAGTATAGGAGGAGGACTAGCGGGAGATGAGCAGTTCTTC. It specifies CASSIGGGLAGDEQFF.